The 8 T cell receptor beta chains below all came from one sample that was sequenced in a study of blood T cell repertoires in COVID-19. Assay: immunoSEQ multiplex PCR; the TCRdb copy retains only in-frame clones and omits some. The sample yields around 330,000 clones, around 86% seen once. The source material was PBMCs or T cells enriched from blood (not recorded which). The receptors shown here come from a man aged 55-75 years who had recovered from COVID-19.

The rearrangement uses TRBV29-1 and TRBJ2-7, with D possibly matching TRBD1 (6 bases). CDR1 and CDR2 (germline): SQVTM, ANQGSEA. V was pared by 4 bases and J by 9 bases, with 22 bases between. The length of the CDR3 is 14 residues. In DNA, the CDR3 is TGCAGCGTTGCAACAGGGTCAGGTGCTCTAGGGCAGTACTTC. It specifies CSVATGSGALGQYF.

This rearrangement joins TRBV18 to TRBJ1-4; TRBD1 is a possible D gene (5 bases). Germline V gives CDR1 KGHSH, CDR2 LQKENI. The CDR3 is made up of 15 amino acids. The V and J ends lost 2 bases and 6 bases respectively, with 13 bases between them. CDR3 nucleotides: TGTGCCAGCTCACCAAGTAACACAGGATATGAAAAACTGTTTTTT. Its protein product is CASSPSNTGYEKLFF.

V is TRBV7-2 and J is TRBJ2-1; D gene uncertain. CDR1 and CDR2 (germline): SGHTA, FQGNSA. The CDR3 runs 14 residues. Trimming removed 0 bases from V and 8 bases from J, with 11 bases in between. DNA of the CDR3: TGTGCCAGCAGCTTAGCAGTTGCCACATATGAGCAGTTCTTC. It yields the protein CASSLAVATYEQFF.

The chain has TRBV6-5 and TRBJ2-2; D unresolved. The CDR3 loop spans 15 amino acids. Trimming cost V 5 bases and J 0 bases, with 10 bases left between them. CDR1 MNHEY and CDR2 SVGAGI come from the germline V gene. For the CDR3, the DNA is TGTGCCAGCAGTAGAGCAAACGCGAACACCGGGGAGCTGTTTTTT. It translates to CASSRANANTGELFF.

V usage is TRBV6-4 and J usage is TRBJ1-2; 10 nucleotides line up with TRBD1. J lost 0 bases, V lost 9 bases, and 7 bases had no gene match. Germline CDR1 is MRHNA and CDR2 is SNTAGT. This CDR3 has 15 amino acids. CDR3 region: CARRTGGDANYGYTF. In DNA form, the CDR3 reads TGTGCCAGAAGGACAGGGGGTGATGCTAACTATGGCTACACCTTC.

The chain recombines TRBV10-3 with TRBJ2-2; D call uncertain. Germline loops: CDR1 ENHRY, CDR2 SYGVKD. This CDR3 is 13 amino acids long. The ends were cut back, 1 base at V and 6 bases at J, with 6 bases in the middle. DNA for the CDR3: TGTGCCATCAGTGAGTTGGCACCCGGGGAGCTGTTTTTT. It specifies CAISELAPGELFF.

The chain has TRBV19 and TRBJ2-1; 12 bases fit TRBD2. The CDR3 has 15 residues. Germline loops: CDR1 LNHDA, CDR2 SQIVND (reference sequence). Trimming at V came to 6 bases and at J to 2 bases, leaving 2 bases not matched to a gene. In DNA form, the CDR3 reads TGTGCCAGTAGCCTAGCGGGAGGGACCTACAATGAGCAGTTCTTC. Protein product: CASSLAGGTYNEQFF.

The CDR3 region has the DNA TGCAGTGCTAGTGGCCAGGGGGCTGTCGAGCAGTACTTC. Translation: CSASGQGAVEQYF. The chain has TRBV20-1 and TRBJ2-7, with 8 nucleotides matching TRBD1. CDR1 and CDR2 (germline): DFQATT, SNEGSKA (reference sequence). The CDR3 has 13 residues. V shed 3 bases, J shed 6 bases, and the junction held 7 bases outside the gene matches.